Below, 24 T cell receptor beta chains from the same sample are listed, as sequenced in a study of T cells in Graves' hyperthyroidism and ophthalmopathy. The investigators amplified TCR beta CDR3 regions from RNA transcripts. HTBI primers were the set used in a first-round RT-PCR of the TCR CDR3. Using its own MiXCR run on the multiplex PCR reads, TCRdb lists one record per CDR3 protein. The table includes about 840,000 distinct CDR3 sequences, 38% detected once. Sequencing was performed on blood. These receptors came from a man between 18 and 35 years old with Graves' hyperthyroidism.

The chain joins TRBV10-3 to TRBJ2-7; D is undetermined. CDR1 and CDR2 (germline): ENHRY, SYGVKD. CDR3 length: 12 residues. Trimming cost V 10 bases and J 1 base, with 11 bases left between them. Here the CDR3 DNA reads TGTGCCAGCATGGGCATATCCTACGAGCAGTACTTC. This codes for CASMGISYEQYF.

The chain recombines TRBV12-3 or TRBV12-4 with TRBJ1-1; D ambiguous. Trimming left V 4 bases short and J 1 base short, with 10 bases between. This CDR3 is built from 14 residues. In DNA, the CDR3 is TGTGCCAGCAGTTCCCGCGGGTCGAACACTGAAGCTTTCTTT. Protein product: CASSSRGSNTEAFF.

V and J are TRBV4-1 and TRBJ2-5; TRBD2 matches at 7 bases. Germline values: CDR1 MGHRA, CDR2 YSYEKL. J was trimmed by 5 bases and V by 1 base; bases with no gene match: 13. The CDR3 is made up of 17 amino acids. The DNA of the CDR3 is TGCGCCAGCAGCCAAGGGGGGACCGGGGGGACGGGGGAGACCCAGTACTTC. Translation: CASSQGGTGGTGETQYF.

This clonotype was counted a few times. The chain is built from TRBV7-9 and TRBJ1-1; D is perhaps TRBD1 (6 bases). Germline values: CDR1 SEHNR, CDR2 FQNEAQ (reference sequence). V was shortened by 1 base and J by 10 bases, with 10 bases between the two germline ends. The CDR3 runs 12 residues. Written as DNA, the CDR3 is TGTGCCAGCAGCTTAGACAGGGCCCGAGCTTTCTTT. Translating gives CASSLDRARAFF.

Worth noting for this clonotype: Given a much more abundant clone one base away, this may be a read error. The rearrangement links TRBV20-1 to TRBJ1-1, with D unclear. V was pared by 4 bases and J by 8 bases, with 11 bases between. The CDR3 sequence is 11 residues long. CDR1 is DFQATT, CDR2 SNEGSKA, per germline (reference sequence). CDR3 sequence reads: CSAKGEREAFF. As DNA, the CDR3 is TGCAGTGCTAAGGGCGAACGGGAAGCTTTCTTT.

In this sample, this clonotype turned up a few times. The chain joins TRBV7-9 to TRBJ1-5; D is possibly TRBD1 (5 bases). CDR1 and CDR2 (germline): SEHNR, FQNEAQ (reference sequence). Trimming left V 5 bases short and J 7 bases short, with 15 bases between. This CDR3 is 14 amino acids long. In DNA, the CDR3 is TGTGCCAGCAGCCCGGGACCGGGCGGCCAGCCCCAGCATTTT. Its translation is CASSPGPGGQPQHF.

The chain carries TRBV7-8 and TRBJ1-3; maybe TRBD1 (5 bases). This CDR3 comprises 14 residues. The germline V and J ends were trimmed by 2 bases and 8 bases, with 13 bases remaining between them. Germline lookup yields CDR1 SGHVS and CDR2 FQNEAQ. The CDR3 DNA reads as TGTGCCAGCAGCTTACAGGGATACGGCTACACCATATATTTT. Its translation is CASSLQGYGYTIYF.

This clonotype was counted at least ten times. The genes are TRBV10-3 and TRBJ2-7, with 7 bases fitting TRBD2. In germline, CDR1 is ENHRY, CDR2 SYGVKD. The J segment lost 0 bases and the V segment lost 6 bases, leaving 8 bases of the junction unmatched. CDR3 size: 15 residues. CDR3 sequence (DNA): TGTGCCATCAGGGACTCTCGGACTAGCTCCTACGAGCAGTACTTC. Translation gives CAIRDSRTSSYEQYF.

This clonotype was seen many times. The V and J genes are TRBV9 and TRBJ2-6; no definite D call. Germline loops: CDR1 SGDLS, CDR2 YYNGEE. With 3 bases removed from V and 4 bases from J, the gap between germline ends came to 11 bases. CDR3 length equals 15 residues. The CDR3 DNA sequence: TGTGCCAGCAGCGCCCTAACCAGGGGGGCCAACGTCCTGACTTTC. Its translation is CASSALTRGANVLTF.

This clonotype has ten or more counts. The chain joins TRBV29-1 to TRBJ1-1; 8 nucleotides line up with TRBD1. CDR1 is SQVTM, CDR2 ANQGSEA, per germline. The CDR3 runs 14 residues. With V trimmed by 7 bases and J by 4 bases, 11 bases remained unmatched. Here the CDR3 reads CSARRSTGGTEAFF. CDR3 nucleotides: TGCAGCGCACGAAGGAGTACAGGGGGCACTGAAGCTTTCTTT.

V usage is TRBV4-3 and J usage is TRBJ2-7; 14 bases line up with TRBD2. The ends lost 5 bases at V and 3 bases at J; junction bases unmatched: 6. The CDR3 has 16 residues. Germline V CDR1 and CDR2: LGHNA, YSLEER. CDR3 protein: CASSTLGTSGSYEQYF. CDR3 bases: TGCGCCAGCAGCACACTCGGGACTAGCGGGAGCTACGAGCAGTACTTC.

In this sample, this clonotype turned up a few times. V and J are TRBV7-3 and TRBJ2-5; 8 bases map to TRBD2. With 0 bases clipped from V and 3 bases from J, the junction kept 3 bases outside the gene matches. Per germline, CDR1 SGHTA and CDR2 FQGTGA. This CDR3 contains 15 residues. The CDR3 DNA is TGTGCCAGCAGCTTAACGGGGACTAGTGAAGAGACCCAGTACTTC. It specifies CASSLTGTSEETQYF.

This clonotype appeared a few times. The chain couples TRBV5-6 to TRBJ2-7; maybe TRBD1 (6 bases). V lost 4 bases, J lost 4 bases, and 15 bases lay in between. The CDR3 loop spans 14 amino acids. Germline loops: CDR1 SGHDT, CDR2 YYEEEE. CDR3 DNA sequence: TGTGCCAGCAGCCTCCGGGACAAATGGTACGAGCAGTACTTC. This sequence encodes CASSLRDKWYEQYF.

This clonotype appeared a few times. The V call is TRBV6-6, the J call TRBJ1-6, with a tentative D call TRBD1 (6 bases). The CDR3 runs to 14 residues. V shed 4 bases and J shed 7 bases, with 11 bases lying between them. The germline V gene has CDR1 MNHNY and CDR2 SVGAGI (reference sequence). The DNA of the CDR3 is TGTGCCAGCAGTTTCGACAGGTCCAATTCACCCCTCCACTTT. Its translation: CASSFDRSNSPLHF.

A few counts support this clonotype. The rearrangement joins TRBV9 to TRBJ2-7, with D unclear. V was cut by 4 bases and J by 3 bases, with 11 bases left in between. Germline assignment: CDR1 SGDLS and CDR2 YYNGEE. The CDR3 has 13 residues. The CDR3 DNA reads TGTGCCAGCAGCCCAGACTCGTTCTACGAGCAGTACTTC. Protein product: CASSPDSFYEQYF.

This clonotype has only one observation. As DNA, the CDR3 is TGTGCCAGTAGTAGGACTAGCGGGGTCTACACCGGGGAGCTGTTTTTT. It encodes CASSRTSGVYTGELFF. The chain employs TRBV19 and TRBJ2-2; 12 bases map to TRBD2. J gave up 3 bases and V 4 bases, and 3 bases lay outside the gene matches. Germline lookup yields CDR1 LNHDA and CDR2 SQIVND (reference sequence). CDR3 length: 16 amino acids.

This clonotype was detected many times. V and J are TRBV7-2 and TRBJ1-4, with D perhaps TRBD1 (5 bases). V was cut by 1 base and J by 3 bases, with 12 bases left in between. Germline CDR1 and CDR2: SGHTA and FQGNSA. This CDR3 contains 16 residues. The CDR3 sequence: CASSLGPGTSNEKLFF. The CDR3 nucleotides read TGTGCCAGCAGCTTAGGACCTGGGACCTCTAATGAAAAACTGTTTTTT.

This clonotype has ten or more counts. The CDR3 sequence: CASRSPNSPLHF. The CDR3 bases are TGTGCCAGCAGGTCTCCAAATTCACCCCTCCACTTT. The rearrangement links TRBV2 to TRBJ1-6; D unresolved. CDR1 SNHLY and CDR2 FYNNEI come from the germline V gene. The CDR3 runs to 12 residues. V lost 6 bases to trimming and J lost 7 bases, with 7 bases between them.

This sequence joins TRBV2 and TRBJ2-2; perhaps TRBD2 as D (5 bases). Germline V gives CDR1 SNHLY, CDR2 FYNNEI. The CDR3 spans 16 residues. V was pared by 6 bases and J by 0 bases, with 14 bases between. CDR3 protein: CASSASGPSNTGELFF. CDR3 DNA: TGTGCCAGCAGCGCCAGCGGACCATCGAACACCGGGGAGCTGTTTTTT.

A few counts support this clonotype. The chain recombines TRBV5-1 with TRBJ2-7, with 7 bases that match TRBD1. Germline CDR1 is SGHRS and CDR2 is YFSETQ. V was clipped by 3 bases and J by 5 bases; unmatched bases: 11. The CDR3 contains 15 residues. CDR3: CASSSLWTGTDEQYF. The CDR3 DNA reads as TGCGCCAGCAGCTCGCTCTGGACCGGGACAGACGAGCAGTACTTC.

This clonotype was seen many times. The chain combines TRBV2 with TRBJ1-5; D ambiguous. Per germline, CDR1 SNHLY and CDR2 FYNNEI. The V and J ends lost 3 bases and 7 bases respectively, with 16 bases between them. This CDR3 comprises 15 residues. The CDR3 sequence is CASSDIQDGKQPQHF. CDR3 DNA sequence: TGTGCCAGCAGTGATATACAAGACGGGAAACAGCCCCAGCATTTT.

J is TRBJ1-2 and V is TRBV19, with D hard to call. CDR3 length: 12 amino acids. CDR1 and CDR2 (germline): LNHDA, SQIVND (reference sequence). Trimming cost V 9 bases and J 6 bases, with 14 bases left between them. The CDR3 spells CASEMWDHGYTF. DNA for the CDR3: TGTGCCAGCGAAATGTGGGATCATGGCTACACCTTC.

The rearrangement uses TRBV29-1 and TRBJ2-5; 7 bases fit TRBD1. There are 15 residues in the CDR3. The V gene's germline CDR1 is SQVTM and CDR2 ANQGSEA. Losses at the gene ends were 4 bases for V and 4 bases for J; bases not matched to a gene: 12. The CDR3 nucleotides are TGCAGCGTTGGGCCGGGACAGCGAAGAGGAGAGACCCAGTACTTC. It codes for CSVGPGQRRGETQYF.

As for this clonotype: At one of its ends the junction is not consistent with the germline gene, which may arise from a read error. The J gene is TRBJ2-5, the V gene TRBV7-2; 8 positions agree with TRBD2. This CDR3 contains 13 residues. Germline-derived CDR1 and CDR2 are SGHTA and FQGNSA. In nucleotides, the CDR3 is TGTGCCGGCAGTTACCGGGGGGGAGAGACCCAGTACTTC. Amino acid sequence: CAGSYRGGETQYF.